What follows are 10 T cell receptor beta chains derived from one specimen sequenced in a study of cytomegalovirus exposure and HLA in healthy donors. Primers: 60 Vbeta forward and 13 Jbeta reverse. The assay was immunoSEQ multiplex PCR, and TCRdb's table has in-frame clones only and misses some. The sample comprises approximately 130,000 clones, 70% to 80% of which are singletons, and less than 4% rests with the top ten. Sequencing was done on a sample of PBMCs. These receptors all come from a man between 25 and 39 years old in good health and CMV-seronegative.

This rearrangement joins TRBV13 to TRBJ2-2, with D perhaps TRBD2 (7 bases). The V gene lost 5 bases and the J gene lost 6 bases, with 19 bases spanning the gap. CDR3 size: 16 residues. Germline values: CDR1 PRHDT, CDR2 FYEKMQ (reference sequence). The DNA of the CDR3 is TGTGCCAGCAGCCCCTTAGGAGGGGGGGTTGCCGGGGAGCTGTTTTTT. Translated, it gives CASSPLGGGVAGELFF.

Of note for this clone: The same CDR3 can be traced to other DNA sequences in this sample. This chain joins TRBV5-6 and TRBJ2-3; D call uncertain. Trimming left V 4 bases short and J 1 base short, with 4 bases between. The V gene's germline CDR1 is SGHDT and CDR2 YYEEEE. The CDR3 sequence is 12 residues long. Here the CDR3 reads CASSPGTDTQYF. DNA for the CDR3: TGTGCCAGCAGCCCAGGCACAGATACGCAGTATTTT.

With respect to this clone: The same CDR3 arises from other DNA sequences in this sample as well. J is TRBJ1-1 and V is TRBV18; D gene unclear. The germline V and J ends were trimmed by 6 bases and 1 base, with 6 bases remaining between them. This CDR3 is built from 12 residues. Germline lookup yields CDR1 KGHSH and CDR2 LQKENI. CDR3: CASSWANTEAFF. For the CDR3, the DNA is TGTGCCAGCTCTTGGGCGAACACTGAAGCTTTCTTT.

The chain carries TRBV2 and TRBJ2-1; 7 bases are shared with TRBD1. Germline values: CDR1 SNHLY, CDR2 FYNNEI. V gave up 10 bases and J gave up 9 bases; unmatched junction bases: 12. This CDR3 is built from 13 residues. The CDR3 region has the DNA TGTGCCACACGACAGGGAAGTACAACTGAGCAGTTCTTC. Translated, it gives CATRQGSTTEQFF.

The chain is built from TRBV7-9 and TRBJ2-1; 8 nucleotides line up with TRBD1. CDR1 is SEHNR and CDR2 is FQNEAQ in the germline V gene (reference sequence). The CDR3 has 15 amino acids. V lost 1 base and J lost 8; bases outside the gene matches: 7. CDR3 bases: TGTGCCAGCAGCTTAGTGCGGGACAGGACAGATGAGCAGTTCTTC. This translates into CASSLVRDRTDEQFF.

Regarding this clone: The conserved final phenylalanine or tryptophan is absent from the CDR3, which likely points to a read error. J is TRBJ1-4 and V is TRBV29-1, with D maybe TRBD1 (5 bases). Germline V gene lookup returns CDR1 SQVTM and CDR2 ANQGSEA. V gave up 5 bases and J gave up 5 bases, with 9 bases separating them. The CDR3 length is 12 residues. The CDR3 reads CSVRGGNEKLFV. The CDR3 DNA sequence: TGCAGCGTTCGGGGGGGAAATGAAAAACTGTTTGTT.

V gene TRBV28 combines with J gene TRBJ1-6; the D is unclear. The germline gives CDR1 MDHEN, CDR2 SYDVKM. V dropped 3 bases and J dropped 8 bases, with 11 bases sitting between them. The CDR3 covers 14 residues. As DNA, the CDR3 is TGTGCCAGCAGTTTGCCCCTCGAGCATTCACCCCTCCACTTT. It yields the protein CASSLPLEHSPLHF. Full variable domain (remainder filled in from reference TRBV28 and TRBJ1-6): DVKVTQSSRYLVKRTGEKVFLECVQDMDHENMFWYRQDPGLGLRLIYFSYDVKMKEKGDIPEGYSVSREKKERFSLILESASTNQTSMYLCASSLPLEHSPLHFGNGTRLTVT.

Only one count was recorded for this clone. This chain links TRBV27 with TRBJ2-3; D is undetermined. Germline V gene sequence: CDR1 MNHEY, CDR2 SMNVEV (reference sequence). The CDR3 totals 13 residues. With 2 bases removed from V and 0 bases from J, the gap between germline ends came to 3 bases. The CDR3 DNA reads TGTGCCAGCAGTTTAGGCAGCACAGATACGCAGTATTTT. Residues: CASSLGSTDTQYF.

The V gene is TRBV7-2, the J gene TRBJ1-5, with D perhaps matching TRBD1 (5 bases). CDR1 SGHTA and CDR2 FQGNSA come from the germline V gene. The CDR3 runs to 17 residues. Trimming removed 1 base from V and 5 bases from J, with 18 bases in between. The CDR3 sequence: CASSLVPSGGKDQPQHF. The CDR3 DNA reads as TGTGCCAGCAGCTTAGTACCGTCGGGGGGTAAGGATCAGCCCCAGCATTTT.

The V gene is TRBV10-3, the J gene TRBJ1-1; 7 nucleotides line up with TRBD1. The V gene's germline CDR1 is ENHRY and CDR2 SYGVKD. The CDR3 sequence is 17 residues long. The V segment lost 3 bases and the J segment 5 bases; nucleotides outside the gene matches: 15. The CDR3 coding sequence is TGTGCCATCAGTGAATACGAGGGTGAGACAGGGCGGACTGAAGCTTTCTTT. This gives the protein CAISEYEGETGRTEAFF.